A selection of T cell receptor beta chains follows, all from one sample in a study of T-cell memory formation after mild COVID-19. TCRdb called the 5' RACE reads again in MiXCR, with one record for every CDR3 protein. Of about 560,000 distinct CDR3 sequences listed, about a sixth were seen once; the top ten hold about 11%. Material for sequencing was PBMCs or a T cell subset sorted from them (not recorded which). These receptors came from an adult woman who had mild COVID-19 (a few samples of this study predate the infection). Cell type and time point are not known. Both conserved end residues are part of each CDR3. D genes are given only for firm matches. The listing skips clone size in some rows; elsewhere it reads once, few, many or a size class.

clone size	D gene	CDR3 length	V gene	J gene	CDR3 DNA	CDR3 protein
.	TRBD2	18	TRBV5-6	TRBJ2-6	TGTGCCAGCAGCTCTCGGACTAGCGGGGCCTTTGGGGCCAACGTCCTGACTTTC	CASSSRTSGAFGANVLTF
.	.	14	TRBV24-1	TRBJ2-7	TGTGCCACCAGTGACGGGGGATTGGCCTACGAGCAGTACTTC	CATSDGGLAYEQYF
many	TRBD2	16	TRBV12-3/TRBV12-4	TRBJ2-3	TGTGCCAGCAGCTGGTCGGGACTAGAAAACACAGATACGCAGTATTTT	CASSWSGLENTDTQYF
.	.	15	TRBV27	TRBJ2-7	TGTGCCAGCAGTTTAGTGAGCGGTCGTACCTACGAGCAGTACTTC	CASSLVSGRTYEQYF
few	TRBD1	16	TRBV18	TRBJ1-1	TGTGCCAGCTCACCCGGTGTTCTCGGACAGGGTAGGAAAGCTTTCTTT	CASSPGVLGQGRKAFF
few	.	14	TRBV18	TRBJ1-1	TGTGCCAGCTCACCAAAGGGCATGAACACTGAAGCTTTCTTT	CASSPKGMNTEAFF
few	TRBD2	16	TRBV12-3/TRBV12-4	TRBJ2-1	TGTGCCAGCAGGAAGGGACTAGCGGGCAACTACAATGAGCAGTTCTTC	CASRKGLAGNYNEQFF
.	.	15	TRBV2	TRBJ2-3	TGTGCCAGCAGCGCGCAGGGGACAATCACAGATACGCAGTATTTT	CASSAQGTITDTQYF
few	.	14	TRBV6-2/TRBV6-3	TRBJ2-3	TGTGCCAGCAGCCTACAGGGTCGTGGAGATACGCAGTATTTT	CASSLQGRGDTQYF
.	.	13	TRBV20-1	TRBJ1-1	TGCAGTGCTCTTACGGGGGGGAACACTGAAGCTTTCTTT	CSALTGGNTEAFF
.	.	13	TRBV15	TRBJ1-1	TGTGCCACCAGCAGAGCCTTGAACACTGAAGCTTTCTTT	CATSRALNTEAFF
many	TRBD2	15	TRBV27	TRBJ2-7	TGTGCCAGCAGTTTGTTAGCGGGGCCCTCCTACGAGCAGTACTTC	CASSLLAGPSYEQYF
.	TRBD2	18	TRBV9	TRBJ2-1	TGTGCCAGCAGCGCACGGACTAGCGGGAGAAGTGGCTACAATGAGCAGTTCTTC	CASSARTSGRSGYNEQFF
few	TRBD2	16	TRBV7-2	TRBJ2-1	TGTGCCAGCAGCGCTCAAGGGACTAGCTCCTACAATGAGCAGTTCTTC	CASSAQGTSSYNEQFF
.	.	15	TRBV6-5	TRBJ2-3	TGTGCCAGCAGGTACAGGAGGGTCAGCACAGATACGCAGTATTTT	CASRYRRVSTDTQYF
.	TRBD2	15	TRBV19	TRBJ2-1	TGTGCCAGCAGCATCGGACTAGCGGGAGGGAATGAGCAGTTCTTC	CASSIGLAGGNEQFF
many	.	14	TRBV7-2	TRBJ1-4	TGTGCCAGCAGCTTAGACGGGAGGCCTGAAAAACTGTTTTTT	CASSLDGRPEKLFF
few	TRBD2	15	TRBV12-3/TRBV12-4	TRBJ2-3	TGTGCCAGCAGTTTTTTCCCAGCGGGGCCAGATACGCAGTATTTT	CASSFFPAGPDTQYF
few	.	14	TRBV5-1	TRBJ2-7	TGCGCCAGCAGCTTAAGACACGAGGGCTACGAGCAGTACTTC	CASSLRHEGYEQYF
.	TRBD2	15	TRBV4-1	TRBJ2-7	TGCGCCAGCAGCCAAGAGGCTAGCGGCGCACACGAGCAGTACTTC	CASSQEASGAHEQYF
.	TRBD1	15	TRBV4-2	TRBJ1-4	TGTGCCAGCAGCCGCCGACAGGGGAATAATGAAAAACTGTTTTTT	CASSRRQGNNEKLFF
.	.	15	TRBV20-1	TRBJ1-2	TGCAGTGCTAGAGATCCAGGGGCTCCACCCTATGGCTACACCTTC	CSARDPGAPPYGYTF
few	.	17	TRBV3-1	TRBJ1-3	TGTGCCAGCAGCCAAGATGGACTCAGAGGAGTTGGAAACACCATATATTTT	CASSQDGLRGVGNTIYF
few	.	15	TRBV7-9	TRBJ2-5	TGTGCCAGCAGCCCGGGACTCCACAACCAAGAGACCCAGTACTTC	CASSPGLHNQETQYF
.	.	15	TRBV4-2	TRBJ2-1	TGTGCCAGCAGCCCCCCGATGGGCGGAACCAATGAGCAGTTCTTC	CASSPPMGGTNEQFF
few	.	16	TRBV7-8	TRBJ1-4	TGTGCCAGCAGCTTAGCGGCAGTCCCAACTAATGAAAAACTGTTTTTT	CASSLAAVPTNEKLFF
few	TRBD2	17	TRBV11-2	TRBJ2-5	TGTGCCAGCAGCCCAGGAGGAGCGGGAGGCCTACTCGGGGCCCAGTACTTC	CASSPGGAGGLLGAQYF
.	TRBD2	16	TRBV2	TRBJ2-5	TGTGCCAGCAGCCCGGGACTAGCGGGAGGGGCGGAGACCCAGTACTTC	CASSPGLAGGAETQYF
few	.	14	TRBV7-2	TRBJ2-3	TGTGCCAGCGCGCTAGGAGAGGGATCAGATACGCAGTATTTT	CASALGEGSDTQYF
.	TRBD2	15	TRBV27	TRBJ2-3	TGTGCCAGCCAGGTCCGGGGGGGAAACACAGATACGCAGTATTTT	CASQVRGGNTDTQYF
.	TRBD2	15	TRBV5-4	TRBJ2-5	TGTGCCAGCAGCCTCCGGTCTAGCGGGAAAGAGACCCAGTACTTC	CASSLRSSGKETQYF